These 2 T cell receptor beta chains originate from one sample sequenced in a study of CD8 T cells in ankylosing spondylitis. Study-wide results and caveats: Characteristic, it appeared, of ankylosing spondylitis blood was a TCR beta motif of eight highly homologous variants.

MiXCR, run by TCRdb on the 5' RACE reads, gives a single entry per CDR3 protein. The data contain 670,000 or so distinct CDR3 sequences, 15% to 20% of them singletons. These receptors lack a known antigen. The sequenced sample was blood, either unsorted or a sorted T cell fraction (not recorded which). Source of these receptors: a male donor with ankylosing spondylitis.

This clonotype was recorded many times. The junction shows a germline mismatch at one end, possibly a read error. This chain uses TRBV27 with TRBJ1-1; no clear D gene. The CDR3 is 11 amino acids. CDR1 and CDR2 from the germline V gene are MNHEY and SMNVEV (reference sequence). Here the CDR3 DNA reads TGCCTCGAGAGCGAGGTAACTGAAGCTTTCTTT. This codes for CLESEVTEAFF.

This chain uses TRBV3-1 with TRBJ2-5; D is ambiguous. V was cut by 4 bases and J by 1 base, with 4 bases left in between. The CDR3 consists of 12 residues. From germline, CDR1 is LGHDT and CDR2 YNNKEL (reference sequence). The CDR3 DNA follows: TGTGCCAGCAGCCGGATCCAAGAGACCCAGTACTTC. It is translated as CASSRIQETQYF.